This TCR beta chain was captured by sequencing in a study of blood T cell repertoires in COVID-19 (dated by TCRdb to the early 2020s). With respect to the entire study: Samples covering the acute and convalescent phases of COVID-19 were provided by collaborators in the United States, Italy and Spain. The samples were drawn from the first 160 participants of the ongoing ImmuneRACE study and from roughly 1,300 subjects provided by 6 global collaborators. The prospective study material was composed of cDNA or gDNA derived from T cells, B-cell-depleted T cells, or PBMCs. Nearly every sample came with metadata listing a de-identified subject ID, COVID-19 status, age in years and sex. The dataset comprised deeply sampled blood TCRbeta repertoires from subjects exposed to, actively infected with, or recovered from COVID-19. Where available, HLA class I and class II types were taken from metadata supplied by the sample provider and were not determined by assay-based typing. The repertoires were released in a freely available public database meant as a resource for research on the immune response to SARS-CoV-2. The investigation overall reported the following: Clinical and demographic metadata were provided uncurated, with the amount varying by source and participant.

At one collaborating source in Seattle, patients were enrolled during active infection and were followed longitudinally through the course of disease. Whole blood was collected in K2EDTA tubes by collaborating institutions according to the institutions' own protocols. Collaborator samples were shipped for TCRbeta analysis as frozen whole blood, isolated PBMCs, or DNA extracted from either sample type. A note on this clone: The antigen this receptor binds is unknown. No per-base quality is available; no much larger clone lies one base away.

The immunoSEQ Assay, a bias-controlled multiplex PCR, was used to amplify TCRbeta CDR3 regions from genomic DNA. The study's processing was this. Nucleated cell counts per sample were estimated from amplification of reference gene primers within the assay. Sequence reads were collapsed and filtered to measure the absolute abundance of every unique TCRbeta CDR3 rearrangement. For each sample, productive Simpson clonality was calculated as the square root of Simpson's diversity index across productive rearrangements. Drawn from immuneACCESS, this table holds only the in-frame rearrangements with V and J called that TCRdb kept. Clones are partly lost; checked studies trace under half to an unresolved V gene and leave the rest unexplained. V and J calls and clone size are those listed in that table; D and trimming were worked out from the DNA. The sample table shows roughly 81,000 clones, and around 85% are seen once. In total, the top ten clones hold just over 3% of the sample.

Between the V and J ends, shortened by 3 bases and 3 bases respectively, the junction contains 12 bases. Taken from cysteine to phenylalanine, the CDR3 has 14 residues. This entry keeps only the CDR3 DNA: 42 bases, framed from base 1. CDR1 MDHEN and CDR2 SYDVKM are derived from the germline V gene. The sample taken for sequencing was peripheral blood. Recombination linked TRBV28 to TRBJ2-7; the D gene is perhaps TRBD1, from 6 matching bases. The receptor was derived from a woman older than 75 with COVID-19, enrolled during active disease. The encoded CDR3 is CASSLLRDNYEQYF. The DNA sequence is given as TGTGCCAGCAGTTTGCTCCGGGACAACTACGAGCAGTACTTC.